These 10 T cell receptor beta chains were sequenced from one sample in a study of blood T cell repertoires in COVID-19 (dated by TCRdb to the early 2020s). The method behind the library was the immunoSEQ multiplex PCR assay. TCRdb holds this immuneACCESS table with in-frame rearrangements only. Some clones are missing; in checked studies, unresolved V genes explain under half, and the rest has no known cause. This sample holds some 150,000 clones; about four fifths were observed only once. About 8.4% of the sample is in the top ten clones. Material: peripheral blood. The receptors here all came from a woman in her 70s with acute or convalescent COVID-19.

The V gene is TRBV5-1, the J gene TRBJ1-4, with 7 bases identical to TRBD1. The CDR3 runs 15 residues. Trimming removed 0 bases from V and 8 bases from J; junction bases left unmatched: 7. Germline CDR1 SGHRS, CDR2 YFSETQ. The CDR3: CASSLGQGQGEKLFF. CDR3 in DNA: TGCGCCAGCAGCTTGGGACAGGGTCAGGGAGAAAAACTGTTTTTT.

The chain has TRBV28 and TRBJ1-6; D gene uncertain. This CDR3 has 20 amino acids. Germline values: CDR1 MDHEN, CDR2 SYDVKM. Trimming stripped 3 bases from V and 7 bases from J, with 28 bases between. CDR3 DNA: TGTGCCAGCAGTTTCCGGAGCCCGATATTGATAAGCGACCCGAATTCACCCCTCCACTTT. Protein product: CASSFRSPILISDPNSPLHF.

The V and J genes are TRBV6-5 and TRBJ1-3; possibly TRBD1 for D (5 bases). V dropped 6 bases and J dropped 2 bases, with 14 bases sitting between them. The CDR3 is 15 residues long. Germline CDR1 MNHEY, CDR2 SVGAGI. The CDR3 protein is CASSLAGFAGNTIYF. For the CDR3, the DNA is TGTGCCAGCAGCCTTGCAGGGTTTGCTGGAAACACCATATATTTT.

V usage is TRBV6-2 or TRBV6-3 and J usage is TRBJ1-2; tentative D call: TRBD1 (6 bases). The V and J ends lost 4 bases and 8 bases respectively, with 14 bases between them. Looked up from germline, CDR1 is MNHEY and CDR2 is SVGEGT. This CDR3 has 13 residues. The CDR3 nucleotides are TGTGCCAGCAGTTCGGACAGAGCTAAGGGCTACACCTTC. The encoded protein is CASSSDRAKGYTF.

This clone was seen more than once but under ten times. The chain uses TRBV4-3 and TRBJ2-3; no reliable D call. Trimming took off 3 bases at V and 2 bases at J, with 6 bases between the two ends. CDR1 is LGHNA, CDR2 YSLEER, per germline. This CDR3 spans 13 amino acids. As DNA, the CDR3 is TGCGCCAGCAGCCACAGAATCACAGATACGCAGTATTTT. The encoded protein is CASSHRITDTQYF.

J is TRBJ1-2 and V is TRBV2; 7 bases align to TRBD1. The CDR3 extends over 15 amino acids. Trimming at V came to 3 bases and at J to 4 bases, leaving 8 bases not matched to a gene. CDR1 and CDR2 from the germline V gene are SNHLY and FYNNEI. The CDR3 here is CASSEARDRFYGYTF. CDR3 DNA: TGTGCCAGCAGTGAGGCCCGGGACAGATTCTATGGCTACACCTTC. Full variable domain (missing parts from reference TRBV2 and TRBJ1-2): EPEVTQTPSHQVTQMGQEVILRCVPISNHLYFYWYRQILGQKVEFLVSFYNNEISEKSEIFDDQFSVERPDGSNFTLKIRSTKLEDSAMYFCASSEARDRFYGYTFGSGTRLTVV.

This sequence joins TRBV4-1 and TRBJ2-7; 9 bases line up with TRBD1. V was pared by 0 bases and J by 3 bases, with 3 bases of the junction left unmatched. The CDR3 is made up of 15 amino acids. Germline assignment: CDR1 MGHRA and CDR2 YSYEKL. CDR3 sequence reads: CASSQETGGYYEQYF. CDR3 in DNA: TGCGCCAGCAGCCAAGAAACAGGGGGCTACTACGAGCAGTACTTC.

This rearrangement joins TRBV7-3 to TRBJ1-3, with D possibly being TRBD1 (6 bases). The V gene lost 7 bases and the J gene lost 2 bases, with 9 bases spanning the gap. In germline, CDR1 is SGHTA, CDR2 FQGTGA. The CDR3 runs to 13 residues. The CDR3 DNA reads TGTGCCAGCACTAGGGGGACTGGAAACACCATATATTTT. It specifies CASTRGTGNTIYF.

This clone has more than one count but fewer than ten. V is TRBV29-1 and J is TRBJ2-7, with D possibly being TRBD2 (5 bases). V was cut by 7 bases and J by 1 base, with 14 bases left in between. The CDR3 is made up of 13 amino acids. Germline V CDR1 and CDR2: SQVTM, ANQGSEA. CDR3 DNA: TGCAGCGCGAGGGAGACTGTTTCCTACGAGCAGTACTTC. Translation: CSARETVSYEQYF.

The V and J genes are TRBV19 and TRBJ1-1; 9 positions match TRBD1. After removal of 5 bases from V and 6 bases from J, the junction contained 13 bases not matched to a gene. Germline V gives CDR1 LNHDA, CDR2 SQIVND (reference sequence). CDR3 length: 16 amino acids. CDR3 nucleotides: TGTGCCAGTAGTCAGAGACCGGGACAGGGTCTTCCTGAAGCTTTCTTT. It yields the protein CASSQRPGQGLPEAFF.